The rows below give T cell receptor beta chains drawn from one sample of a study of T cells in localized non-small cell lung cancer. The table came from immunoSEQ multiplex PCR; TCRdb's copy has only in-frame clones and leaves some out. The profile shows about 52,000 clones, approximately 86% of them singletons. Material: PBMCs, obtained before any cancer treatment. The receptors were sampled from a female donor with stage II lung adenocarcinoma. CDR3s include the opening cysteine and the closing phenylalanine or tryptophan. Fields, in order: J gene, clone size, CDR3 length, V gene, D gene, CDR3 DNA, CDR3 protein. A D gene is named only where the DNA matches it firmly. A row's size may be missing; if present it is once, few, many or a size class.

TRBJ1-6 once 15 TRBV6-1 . TGTGCCAGCAGTGAAGATGCGGTCTATAATTCACCCCTCCACTTT CASSEDAVYNSPLHF
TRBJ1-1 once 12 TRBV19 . TGTGCCAGTAGTAGAATGAACACTGAAGCTTTCTTT CASSRMNTEAFF
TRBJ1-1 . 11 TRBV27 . TGTGCCAGCAGTTCGGGGGCGGGAGCTTTCTTT CASSSGAGAFF
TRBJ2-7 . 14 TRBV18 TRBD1 TGTGCCAGCTCATTTGGGACAGGGGGCTACGAGCAGTACTTC CASSFGTGGYEQYF
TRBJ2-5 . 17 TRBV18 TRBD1 TGTGCCAGCTCACCACGTCCCCGGGACAGGGTAATAGAGACCCAGTACTTC CASSPRPRDRVIETQYF
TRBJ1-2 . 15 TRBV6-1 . TGTGCCAGCATGGGGTTTTCACCAGGGACCTATGGCTACACCTTC CASMGFSPGTYGYTF
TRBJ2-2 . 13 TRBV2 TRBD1 TGTGCCAGCAGGCCACAGGGGACCGGGGAGCTGTTTTTT CASRPQGTGELFF
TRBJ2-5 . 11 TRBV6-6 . TGTGCCAGCTCGGGTCAAGAGACCCAGTACTTC CASSGQETQYF
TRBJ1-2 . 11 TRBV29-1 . TGCAGCGTCTTCTCAACGGAGGGCTACACCTTC CSVFSTEGYTF
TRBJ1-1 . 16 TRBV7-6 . TGTGCCAGCAGCCCCAGAGCGAACCTTCTGAACACTGAAGCTTTCTTT CASSPRANLLNTEAFF
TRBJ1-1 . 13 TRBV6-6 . TGTGCCAGCAGACCCCTGGACAGTAGGATAACTTTCTTT CASRPLDSRITFF
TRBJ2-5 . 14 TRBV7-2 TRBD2 TGTGCCAGCAGCTTGGTACTAGCGGCCGAGACCCAGTACTTC CASSLVLAAETQYF
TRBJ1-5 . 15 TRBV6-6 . TGTGCCAGCAGTTACTCGAAGCAGAGCAATCAGCCCCAGCATTTT CASSYSKQSNQPQHF
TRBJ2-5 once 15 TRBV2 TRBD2 TGTGCCAGCAGTGAGATAGCGGGGGTTAGGGGGACCCAGTACTTC CASSEIAGVRGTQYF
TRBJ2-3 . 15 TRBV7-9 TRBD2 TGTGCCAGCAGCTCCGCCGGCGGGGGGACAGATACGCAGTATTTT CASSSAGGGTDTQYF
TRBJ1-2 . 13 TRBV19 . TGTGCCAGTACAGGCACCTCTAACTATGGCTACACCTTC CASTGTSNYGYTF
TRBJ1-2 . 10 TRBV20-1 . TGCAGTGCTCCTACAGGTGGCTACACCTTC CSAPTGGYTF
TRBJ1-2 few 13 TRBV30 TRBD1 TGTGCCTGGACCAAGGGACAGGGCTTCCCCCCCACCTTC CAWTKGQGFPPTF
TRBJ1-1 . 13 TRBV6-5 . TGTGCCAGCAGTGGAATCGGGTACACTGAAGCTTTCTTT CASSGIGYTEAFF
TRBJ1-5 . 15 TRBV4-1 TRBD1 TGCGCCAGCAGCCACCCGACAGGGGGCAATCAGCCCCAGCATTTT CASSHPTGGNQPQHF
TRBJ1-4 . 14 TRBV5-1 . TGCGCCAGCAGCAGATCTGGGGAACGGGAAAAACTGTTTTTT CASSRSGEREKLFF
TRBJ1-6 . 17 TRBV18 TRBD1 TGTGCCAGCTCACCCTCCCCTTGGACAGGGCTTGATTCACCCCTCCACTTT CASSPSPWTGLDSPLHF
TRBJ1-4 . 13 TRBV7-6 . TGTGCCAGCAGCGAGGGGGGGAAGGAAAAACTGTTTTTT CASSEGGKEKLFF
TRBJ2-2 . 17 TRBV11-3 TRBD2 TGTGCCAGCAGCTCCGAGGGACTAGCGGGTGACACCGGGGAGCTGTTTTTT CASSSEGLAGDTGELFF
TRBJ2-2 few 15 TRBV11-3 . TGTGCCAGCAGCAAAAGGACGGCCAACACCGGGGAGCTGTTTTTT CASSKRTANTGELFF
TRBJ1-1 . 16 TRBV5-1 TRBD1 TGCGCCAGCAGCTCGACAGGGGGAGGATTGAACACTGAAGCTTTCTTT CASSSTGGGLNTEAFF
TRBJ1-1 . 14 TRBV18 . TGTGCCAGCTCATTACAGGATATGAACACTGAAGCTTTCTTT CASSLQDMNTEAFF
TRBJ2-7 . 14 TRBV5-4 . TGTGCCAGCAGCCTAGATGGACGGATCTACGAGCAGTACTTC CASSLDGRIYEQYF
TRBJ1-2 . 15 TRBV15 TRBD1 TGTGCCACCAGCAGAGGTGGGACAGGAAACTATGGCTACACCTTC CATSRGGTGNYGYTF
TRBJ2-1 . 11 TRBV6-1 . TGTGCCATCGAGGAGGTAGGTGAGCAGTTCTTC CAIEEVGEQFF
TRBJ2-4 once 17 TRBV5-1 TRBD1 TGCGCCAGCAGCTTGGACGGGACAGGGGGAGCCAAAAACATTCAGTACTTC CASSLDGTGGAKNIQYF
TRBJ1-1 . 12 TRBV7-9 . TGTGCCAGCAGCCCTACGAACACTGAAGCTTTCTTT CASSPTNTEAFF
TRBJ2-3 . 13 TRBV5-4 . TGTGCCAGCAGGGAAGACCGCACAGATACGCAGTATTTT CASREDRTDTQYF
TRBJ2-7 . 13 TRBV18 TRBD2 TGTGCCAGCTCACCAAACGGGGGGGACGAGCAGTACTTC CASSPNGGDEQYF
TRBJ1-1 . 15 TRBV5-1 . TGCGCCAGCACCCAGGTGGGGGTAACGAACACTGAAGCTTTCTTT CASTQVGVTNTEAFF
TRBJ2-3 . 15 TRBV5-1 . TGCGCCAGCAGCTTATATGGTTTTCCCACAGATACGCAGTATTTT CASSLYGFPTDTQYF
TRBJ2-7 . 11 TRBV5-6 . TGTGCCAGCAGCTTGGAGAGGGAGCAGTACTTC CASSLEREQYF
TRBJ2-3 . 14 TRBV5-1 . TGCGCCAGCAGCCTAGGACCAAGCACAGATACGCAGTATTTT CASSLGPSTDTQYF
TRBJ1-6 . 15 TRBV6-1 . TGTGCCAGCAGTGAAGGGGCGGCTTATAATTCACCCCTCCACTTT CASSEGAAYNSPLHF
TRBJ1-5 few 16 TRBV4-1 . TGCGCCAGCAGCCAAGGCCCAGGGTATCCCAATCAGCCCCAGCATTTT CASSQGPGYPNQPQHF
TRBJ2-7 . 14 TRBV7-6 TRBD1 TGTGCCAGCAGCTTAGGGCAGGGGGCGAAAGAGCAGTACTTC CASSLGQGAKEQYF
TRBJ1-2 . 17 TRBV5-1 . TGCGCCAGCAGCTTGTTTCCGTCAGGCACCGCCTACTATGGCTACACCTTC CASSLFPSGTAYYGYTF
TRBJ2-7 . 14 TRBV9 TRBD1 TGTGCCAGCAGCCGACAGGGTCAGTCCTACGAGCAGTACTTC CASSRQGQSYEQYF
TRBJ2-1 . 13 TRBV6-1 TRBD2 TGTGCCAGCATTGGACTAGGAACGGGGGAGCAGTTCTTC CASIGLGTGEQFF
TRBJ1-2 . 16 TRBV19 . TGTGCCAGTAGTATTCATTCCGGACAGCCTAACTATGGCTACACCTTC CASSIHSGQPNYGYTF
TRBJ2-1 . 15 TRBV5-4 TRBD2 TGTGCCAGCAGCTTTGGAGCGGGGGGCAGGGATGAGCAGTTCTTC CASSFGAGGRDEQFF
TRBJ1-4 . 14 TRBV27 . TGTGCCAGCAGTCCCTGGGGTACGGATGAAAAACTGTTTTTT CASSPWGTDEKLFF
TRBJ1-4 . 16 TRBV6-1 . TGTGCCAGCAGTGCATTGCGAAGGGAAGTTAATGAAAAACTGTTTTTT CASSALRREVNEKLFF